This TCR beta chain was recovered during a study of blood T cells in healthy people across ages. Points from the study as a whole: A strong correlation between TCR beta diversity and naive T cell percentage was seen.

A second roughly 7 to 11 cycle PCR used barcoded and J-beta primers. TCRdb analysed the 5' RACE reads with MiXCR anew, one entry per CDR3 protein. The sample has approximately 760,000 distinct CDR3 sequences; 25% are singletons. The CDR3 runs 17 residues. Worth noting for this clonotype: The antigen remains undetermined.

The sample was also reused in another study, on T cells of mothers and their children. Turning to that study: Sequencing returned over 8.5 million TCR beta CDR3 reads per mother and several million per child.

This clonotype was obtained from a boy aged 5 to 17 in good health. Sequencing was performed on blood. This chain joins TRBV21-1 and TRBJ2-5; the table's TRBD1 call for D was not verified on the DNA. TRBV21-1 is a known pseudogene. The CDR3 DNA reads TGTGCCAGCAGCAACGGTAACAGGGGACTCAGACAAGAGACCCAGTACTTC. It is translated as CASSNGNRGLRQETQYF.